This TCR beta chain was obtained from a study of T cells in Graves' hyperthyroidism and ophthalmopathy. Overall study context: Peripheral blood was collected at initial diagnosis, before any treatment. Study conclusions and caveats: Most clonotypes expanded in thyroid above 0.001 were likewise present in blood.

A word on this clonotype: The antigen is not known.

The blood was taken when hyperthyroidism was first diagnosed, before any ophthalmopathy symptoms showed up. CDR3 length equals 13 residues. Trimming shortened V by 0 bases and J by 3 bases, and 9 bases separated the two germline ends. Germline V gives CDR1 DFQATT, CDR2 SNEGSKA (reference sequence). TCR beta CDR3 regions were amplified from RNA transcripts. First-round RT-PCR with HTBI primers amplified the TCR CDR3 region. TCRdb re-analysed the multiplex PCR reads in MiXCR, keeping a single row per CDR3 protein. The sample contains 370,000 or so distinct CDR3 sequences, about 14% of which appear only once.

The rearrangement uses TRBV20-1 and TRBJ2-7; D uncertain. The source is a man aged 25-45 years with Graves' hyperthyroidism that later progressed to Graves' ophthalmopathy. Sequencing input: blood. The CDR3, as DNA: TGCAGTGCTAGAGATCTCGACGGCTACGAGCAGTACTTC. Translation gives CSARDLDGYEQYF.